The T cell receptor beta chain under discussion was sequenced for a study of CD8 T cells in Susac syndrome. The germline CDR1 and CDR2 sequences are KGHSH and LQKENI. V was pared by 1 base and J by 0 bases, with 6 bases of the junction left unmatched. This CDR3 has 17 residues. After extraction with the RNeasy kit, roughly 0.45 to 1 ug of the RNA was reverse transcribed using random hexamers. One entry per CDR3 protein results from TCRdb running MiXCR on the immunoSEQ multiplex PCR reads. The table has about 18,000 distinct CDR3 sequences, roughly 95% seen once. The specimen was CD8+ T cells from PBMCs. The chain carries TRBV18 and TRBJ2-1; 7 bases agree with TRBD2. The sequence derives from a human donor in good health. CDR3 coding DNA: TGTGCCAGCTCACCACTGCTAGCGGTAAGCTCCTACAATGAGCAGTTCTTC. Translation: CASSPLLAVSSYNEQFF. Variable domain in full (rest from reference TRBV18 and TRBJ2-1): NAGVMQNPRHLVRRRGQEARLRCSPMKGHSHVYWYRQLPEEGLKFMVYLQKENIIDESGMPKERFSAEFPKEGPSILRIQQVVRGDSAAYFCASSPLLAVSSYNEQFFGPGTRLTVL.